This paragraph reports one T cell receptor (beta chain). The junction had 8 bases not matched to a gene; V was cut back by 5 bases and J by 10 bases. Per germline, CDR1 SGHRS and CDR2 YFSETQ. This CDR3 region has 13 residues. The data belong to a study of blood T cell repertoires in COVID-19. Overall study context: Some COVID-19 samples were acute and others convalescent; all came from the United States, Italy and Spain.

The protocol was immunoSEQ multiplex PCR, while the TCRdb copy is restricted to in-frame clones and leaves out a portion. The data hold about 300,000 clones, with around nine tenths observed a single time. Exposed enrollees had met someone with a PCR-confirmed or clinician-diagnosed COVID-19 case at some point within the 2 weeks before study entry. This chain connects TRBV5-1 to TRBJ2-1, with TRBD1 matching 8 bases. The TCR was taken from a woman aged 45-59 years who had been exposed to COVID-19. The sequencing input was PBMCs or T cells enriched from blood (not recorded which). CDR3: CASSSTGVREQFF. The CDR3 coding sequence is TGCGCCAGCAGTTCGACAGGGGTGAGAGAGCAGTTCTTC.